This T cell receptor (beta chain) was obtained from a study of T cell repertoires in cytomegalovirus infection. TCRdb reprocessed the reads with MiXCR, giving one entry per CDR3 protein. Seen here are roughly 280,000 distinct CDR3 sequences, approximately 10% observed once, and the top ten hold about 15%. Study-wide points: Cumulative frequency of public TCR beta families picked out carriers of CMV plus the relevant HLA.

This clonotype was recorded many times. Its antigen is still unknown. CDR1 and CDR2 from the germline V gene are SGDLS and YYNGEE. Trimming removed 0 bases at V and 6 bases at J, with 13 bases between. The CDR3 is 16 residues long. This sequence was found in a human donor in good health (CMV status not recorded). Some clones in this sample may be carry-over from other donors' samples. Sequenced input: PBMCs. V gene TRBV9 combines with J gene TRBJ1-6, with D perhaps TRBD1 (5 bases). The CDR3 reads CASSVGGGGGNSPLHF. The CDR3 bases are TGTGCCAGCAGCGTAGGAGGCGGGGGGGGTAATTCACCCCTCCACTTT. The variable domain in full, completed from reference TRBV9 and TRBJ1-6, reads DSGVTQTPKHLITATGQRVTLRCSPRSGDLSVYWYQQSLDQGLQFLIQYYNGEERAKGNILERFSAQQFPDLHSELNLSSLELGDSALYFCASSVGGGGGNSPLHFGNGTRLTVT.